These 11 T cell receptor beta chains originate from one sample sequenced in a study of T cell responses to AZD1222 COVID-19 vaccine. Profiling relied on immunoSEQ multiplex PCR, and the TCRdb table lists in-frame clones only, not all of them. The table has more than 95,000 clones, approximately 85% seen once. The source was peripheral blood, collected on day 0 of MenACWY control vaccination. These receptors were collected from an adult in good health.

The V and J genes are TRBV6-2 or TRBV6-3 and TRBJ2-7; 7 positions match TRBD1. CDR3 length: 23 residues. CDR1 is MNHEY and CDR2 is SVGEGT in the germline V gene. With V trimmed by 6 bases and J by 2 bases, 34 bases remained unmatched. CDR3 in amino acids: CASSRPRDSEVLPLKARAYEQYF. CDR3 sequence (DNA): TGTGCCAGCAGCCGACCCCGGGACAGTGAAGTCTTGCCCTTAAAGGCCCGTGCCTACGAGCAGTACTTC.

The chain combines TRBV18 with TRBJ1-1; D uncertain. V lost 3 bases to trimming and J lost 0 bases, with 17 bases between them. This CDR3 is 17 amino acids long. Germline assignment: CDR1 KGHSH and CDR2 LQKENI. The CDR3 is CASSPQSGGVMNTEAFF. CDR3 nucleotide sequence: TGTGCCAGCTCACCGCAATCGGGAGGCGTGATGAACACTGAAGCTTTCTTT.

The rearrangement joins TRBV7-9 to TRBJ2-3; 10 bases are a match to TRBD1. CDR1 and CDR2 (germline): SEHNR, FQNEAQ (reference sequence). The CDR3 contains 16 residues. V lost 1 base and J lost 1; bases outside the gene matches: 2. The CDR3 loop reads CASSLGTGGRTDTQYF. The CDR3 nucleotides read TGTGCCAGCAGCTTAGGGACAGGGGGGCGCACAGATACGCAGTATTTT.

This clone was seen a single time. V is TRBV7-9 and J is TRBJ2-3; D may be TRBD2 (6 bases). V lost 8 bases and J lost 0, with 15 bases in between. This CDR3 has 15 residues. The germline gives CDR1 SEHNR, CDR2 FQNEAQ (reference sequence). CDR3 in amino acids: CASLRGDSSTDTQYF. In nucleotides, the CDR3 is TGTGCCAGCCTGCGGGGAGACTCTAGCACAGATACGCAGTATTTT.

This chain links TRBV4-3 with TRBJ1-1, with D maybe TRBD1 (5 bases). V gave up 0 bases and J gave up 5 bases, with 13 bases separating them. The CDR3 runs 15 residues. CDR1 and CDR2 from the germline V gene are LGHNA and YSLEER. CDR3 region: CASSQDPGRETEAFF. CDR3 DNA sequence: TGCGCCAGCAGCCAAGATCCGGGCAGGGAAACTGAAGCTTTCTTT.

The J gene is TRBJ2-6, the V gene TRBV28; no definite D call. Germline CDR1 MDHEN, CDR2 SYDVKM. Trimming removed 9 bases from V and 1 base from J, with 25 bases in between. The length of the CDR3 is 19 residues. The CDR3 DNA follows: TGTGCCAGGCAGTTTCCCTGGCAGGCACACAAATCTGGGGCCAACGTCCTGACTTTC. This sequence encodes CARQFPWQAHKSGANVLTF.

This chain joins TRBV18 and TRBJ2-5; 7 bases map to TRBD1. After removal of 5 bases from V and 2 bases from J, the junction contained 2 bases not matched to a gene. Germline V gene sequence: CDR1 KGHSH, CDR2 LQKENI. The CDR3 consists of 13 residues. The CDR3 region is CASSWDSQETQYF. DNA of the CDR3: TGTGCCAGCTCATGGGACAGTCAAGAGACCCAGTACTTC.

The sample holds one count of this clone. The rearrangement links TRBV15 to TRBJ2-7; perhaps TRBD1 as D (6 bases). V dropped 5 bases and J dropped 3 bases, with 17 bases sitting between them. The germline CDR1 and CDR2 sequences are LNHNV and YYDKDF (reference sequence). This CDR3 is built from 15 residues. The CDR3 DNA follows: TGTGCCACCAGCGGTCAATGGGGGCGCAGCTACGAGCAGTACTTC. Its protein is CATSGQWGRSYEQYF. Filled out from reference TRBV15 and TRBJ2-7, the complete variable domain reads DAMVIQNPRYQVTQFGKPVTLSCSQTLNHNVMYWYQQKSSQAPKLLFHYYDKDFNNEADTPDNFQSRRPNTSFCFLDIRSPGLGDTAMYLCATSGQWGRSYEQYFGPGTRLTVT.

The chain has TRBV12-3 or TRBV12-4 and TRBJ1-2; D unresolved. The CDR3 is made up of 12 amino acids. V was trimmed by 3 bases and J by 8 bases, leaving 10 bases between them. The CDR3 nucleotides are TGTGCCAGCAGTTTGTGGGCGAGGGGCTACACCTTC. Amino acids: CASSLWARGYTF.

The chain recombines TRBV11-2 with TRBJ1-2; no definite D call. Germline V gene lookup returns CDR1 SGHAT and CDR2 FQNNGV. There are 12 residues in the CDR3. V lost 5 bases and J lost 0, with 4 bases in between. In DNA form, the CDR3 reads TGTGCCAGCAGCACCCCTAACTATGGCTACACCTTC. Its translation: CASSTPNYGYTF.

CDR3 coding DNA: TGTGCCAGCAGCGCGTCAGGGAAAAGGCAGTACTTC. Translation: CASSASGKRQYF. This chain joins TRBV7-2 and TRBJ2-7; the D gene is possibly TRBD1 (5 bases). Germline CDR1 is SGHTA and CDR2 is FQGNSA. V dropped 5 bases and J dropped 9 bases, with 14 bases sitting between them. This CDR3 spans 12 amino acids.